This record covers a single T cell receptor beta chain. Sequencing used immunoSEQ multiplex PCR; TCRdb keeps in-frame clones, though not all of them. This table has 500,000 to 850,000 clones, around 87% appearing once. The entry originates in a study of shared T cell receptors in the human thymus. This CDR3 has 17 residues. Germline V gene lookup returns CDR1 SEHNR and CDR2 FQNEAQ (reference sequence). V dropped 1 base and J dropped 0; count of bases not matched to a gene: 3. The sample also formed part of further work on human thymus T cells. In that study: Finnish infants who were healthy and having corrective surgery for congenital heart defects made up the donors. Thymus tissue for the work was resected from patients undergoing corrective heart surgery. As related research reported, thymic repertoires overlapped highly among unrelated individuals.

The TCR comes from a boy younger than two with a congenital heart defect. Sequencing was done on a sample of thymocytes. The chain combines TRBV7-9 with TRBJ2-7; 13 bases map to TRBD2. CDR3 region: CASSLEGTSGDSYEQYF. The CDR3 coding sequence is TGTGCCAGCAGCTTAGAAGGGACTAGCGGGGACTCCTACGAGCAGTACTTC.